Shown below are 32 T cell receptor beta chains from a single sample sequenced in a study of cytomegalovirus exposure and HLA in healthy donors. Amplification used 60 Vbeta primers and 13 Jbeta primers. The repertoire was sequenced with immunoSEQ multiplex PCR; TCRdb's copy has only in-frame clones and lacks some. In the table there are approximately 140,000 clones, about 70% of which are singletons. Sequencing was carried out using PBMCs. These receptors originate from a man aged 18 to 30 in good health and CMV-seronegative.

The rearrangement uses TRBV2 and TRBJ1-6, with D maybe TRBD1 (6 bases). The CDR3 spans 13 residues. V gave up 6 bases and J gave up 10 bases, with 13 bases separating them. The germline CDR1 and CDR2 sequences are SNHLY and FYNNEI. The CDR3 DNA reads TGTGCCAGCAGCTTAAAGGACAGATCACCCCTCCACTTT. The encoded protein is CASSLKDRSPLHF.

The chain carries TRBV7-2 and TRBJ2-3; maybe TRBD2 (6 bases). The CDR3 runs to 16 residues. V was trimmed by 0 bases and J by 3 bases, leaving 13 bases between them. Per germline, CDR1 SGHTA and CDR2 FQGNSA. The CDR3 nucleotides are TGTGCCAGCAGCTTAGCGGGAGGCTCCCCTACAGATACGCAGTATTTT. Translated: CASSLAGGSPTDTQYF.

This chain connects TRBV30 to TRBJ1-3; 7 bases match TRBD1. Germline V lookup: CDR1 GTSNPN, CDR2 SVGIG (reference sequence). CDR3 length: 17 amino acids. J lost 2 bases, V lost 4 bases, and 14 bases had no gene match. This CDR3 is CAWIRGGSVLAGNTIYF. The CDR3 DNA sequence: TGTGCCTGGATCCGAGGGGGCAGTGTTTTGGCTGGAAACACCATATATTTT.

On this clone itself: One junction end disagrees with the germline gene, perhaps due to a read error. V gene TRBV9 combines with J gene TRBJ2-1, with 10 bases identical to TRBD2. Germline lookup yields CDR1 SGDLS and CDR2 YYNGEE. The CDR3 spans 16 residues. The CDR3: CASSPQPGLAPNGQFF. DNA for the CDR3: TGTGCCAGCAGCCCTCAACCGGGACTAGCGCCCAATGGGCAGTTCTTC.

CDR3 DNA sequence: TGTGCCAGCAGCTTAGGGGACAGGGACGAGCAGTACTTC. Protein product: CASSLGDRDEQYF. The chain uses TRBV7-9 and TRBJ2-7, with 9 bases matching TRBD1. In germline, CDR1 is SEHNR, CDR2 FQNEAQ (reference sequence). The CDR3 totals 13 residues. Trimming cost V 1 base and J 5 bases; bases outside gene matches: 0.

The gene calls are TRBV11-2 and TRBJ2-1; weak D call: TRBD1 (6 bases). Trimming pared 1 base from V and 5 bases from J, leaving 12 bases between. Per germline, CDR1 SGHAT and CDR2 FQNNGV. CDR3 size: 15 residues. The CDR3 protein is CASSLGSGANNEQFF. In nucleotides, the CDR3 is TGTGCCAGCAGCTTAGGGTCAGGGGCGAACAATGAGCAGTTCTTC.

The chain employs TRBV9 and TRBJ2-1; TRBD2 matches at 10 bases. The CDR3 extends over 15 amino acids. With 4 bases clipped from V and 3 bases from J, the junction kept 4 bases outside the gene matches. From germline, CDR1 is SGDLS and CDR2 YYNGEE. Here the CDR3 DNA reads TGTGCCAGCAGCCCTAGCGGGGGCAACTACAATGAGCAGTTCTTC. Translating it yields CASSPSGGNYNEQFF.

The genes are TRBV27 and TRBJ2-5; D uncertain. The DNA end lines up better with TRBJ2-7; the J call may be wrong. Germline CDR1 MNHEY, CDR2 SMNVEV (reference sequence). The CDR3 length is 14 residues. The CDR3 sequence is CASSLWSTPYEQYF. As DNA, the CDR3 is TGTGCCAGCAGTTTGTGGAGCACCCCCTACGAGCAGTACTTC.

V and J are TRBV19 and TRBJ1-1; possibly TRBD1 for D (6 bases). Germline CDR1 is LNHDA and CDR2 is SQIVND (reference sequence). Trimming shortened V by 6 bases and J by 5 bases, and 16 bases separated the two germline ends. The CDR3 contains 14 residues. CDR3 DNA sequence: TGTGCCAGTAGCAATACAGCGGGGGCAACTGAAGCTTTCTTT. Encoded protein: CASSNTAGATEAFF.

This clone occurred once. The V call is TRBV27, the J call TRBJ1-1, with a weak D call TRBD1 (5 bases). The CDR3 is 14 amino acids. V was clipped by 3 bases and J by 4 bases, with 12 bases between them. Germline lookup yields CDR1 MNHEY and CDR2 SMNVEV (reference sequence). The CDR3 region has the DNA TGTGCCAGCAGTTTTGGGGGAGGAAGCACTGAAGCTTTCTTT. Translated, it gives CASSFGGGSTEAFF.

V is TRBV5-6 and J is TRBJ2-2; 11 bases fit TRBD1. In germline, CDR1 is SGHDT, CDR2 YYEEEE. This CDR3 is 17 amino acids long. V was clipped by 4 bases and J by 3 bases; unmatched bases: 8. The CDR3 coding sequence is TGTGCCAGCAGCGTGGTGGGACAGGGGGAAGACACCGGGGAGCTGTTTTTT. Translated: CASSVVGQGEDTGELFF. Looking up the rest from reference TRBV5-6 and TRBJ2-2 gives the full variable domain: DAGVTQSPTHLIKTRGQQVTLRCSPKSGHDTVSWYQQALGQGPQFIFQYYEEEERQRGNFPDRFSGHQFPNYSSELNVNALLLGDSALYLCASSVVGQGEDTGELFFGEGSRLTVL.

The chain carries TRBV5-1 and TRBJ2-2; D is ambiguous. Trimming stripped 5 bases from V and 6 bases from J, with 17 bases between. The germline V gene has CDR1 SGHRS and CDR2 YFSETQ. The CDR3 runs 15 residues. CDR3 coding DNA: TGCGCCAGCAGGTGGAGCGTGGCGGTTGCCGGGGAGCTGTTTTTT. It specifies CASRWSVAVAGELFF.

There are a few counts of this clone. The chain uses TRBV18 and TRBJ2-7; 10 bases are a match to TRBD1. The CDR3 sequence is 13 residues long. Germline V lookup: CDR1 KGHSH, CDR2 LQKENI. With 4 bases clipped from V and 5 bases from J, the junction kept 2 bases outside the gene matches. CDR3 nucleotides: TGTGCCAGCTCACTCGGGACAGGGGACGAGCAGTACTTC. It is translated as CASSLGTGDEQYF.

The genes are TRBV7-3 and TRBJ2-1, with a weak D call TRBD2 (6 bases). This CDR3 comprises 16 residues. Trimming left V 5 bases short and J 0 bases short, with 14 bases between. CDR1 is SGHTA, CDR2 FQGTGA, per germline. CDR3 sequence reads: CASSLSGRGSYNEQFF. The CDR3 DNA reads TGTGCCAGCAGCCTTAGCGGACGGGGCTCCTACAATGAGCAGTTCTTC.

The chain joins TRBV11-2 to TRBJ2-7, with D unclear. Germline V CDR1 and CDR2: SGHAT, FQNNGV. The CDR3 contains 13 residues. V dropped 1 base and J dropped 9 bases, with 13 bases sitting between them. The CDR3 reads CASSLVQARRQYF. CDR3 coding DNA: TGTGCCAGCAGCTTAGTGCAGGCGCGTCGGCAGTACTTC.

The gene calls are TRBV5-1 and TRBJ1-2; D not certain. There are 14 residues in the CDR3. In germline, CDR1 is SGHRS, CDR2 YFSETQ. Trimming shortened V by 2 bases and J by 2 bases, and 10 bases separated the two germline ends. CDR3 DNA: TGCGCCAGCAGCTTCACAGCCCAGAACTATGGCTACACCTTC. Its protein is CASSFTAQNYGYTF.

This clone was detected once. The chain has TRBV11-2 and TRBJ2-1, with 9 nucleotides matching TRBD2. J was trimmed by 4 bases and V by 4 bases; bases with no gene match: 2. This CDR3 is 14 amino acids long. Germline V gives CDR1 SGHAT, CDR2 FQNNGV. CDR3 in amino acids: CASSWGLAYNEQFF. CDR3 coding DNA: TGTGCCAGCAGCTGGGGACTAGCTTACAATGAGCAGTTCTTC.

The chain recombines TRBV2 with TRBJ1-1; 7 bases map to TRBD1. The CDR3 has 13 residues. V dropped 10 bases and J dropped 5; count of bases not matched to a gene: 10. CDR1 is SNHLY, CDR2 FYNNEI, per germline. The CDR3 DNA reads as TGTGCCACTCGGAGAACAGGGGAGACTGAAGCTTTCTTT. Amino acids: CATRRTGETEAFF.

The chain carries TRBV5-4 and TRBJ2-1; 12 positions match TRBD2. V dropped 4 bases and J dropped 5; count of bases not matched to a gene: 4. The CDR3 sequence is 15 residues long. Germline V gene data show CDR1 as SGHNT and CDR2 as YYREEE (reference sequence). This CDR3 reads CASSRTSGKHNEQFF. The CDR3 coding sequence is TGTGCCAGCAGCCGGACTAGCGGGAAACACAATGAGCAGTTCTTC.

The V gene is TRBV9, the J gene TRBJ1-1, with 7 bases lining up with TRBD1. V dropped 3 bases and J dropped 5; count of bases not matched to a gene: 1. CDR1 is SGDLS, CDR2 YYNGEE, per germline. The CDR3 runs to 12 residues. CDR3 protein: CASSAQGTEAFF. The CDR3 coding sequence is TGTGCCAGCAGCGCACAGGGGACTGAAGCTTTCTTT.

The chain uses TRBV13 and TRBJ2-7; D is possibly TRBD1 (5 bases). V was pared by 6 bases and J by 0 bases, with 9 bases between. The CDR3 extends over 13 amino acids. Germline V gene lookup returns CDR1 PRHDT and CDR2 FYEKMQ (reference sequence). CDR3 sequence reads: CASSQDTSYEQYF. The CDR3 nucleotides read TGTGCCAGCAGTCAGGACACCTCCTACGAGCAGTACTTC.

This chain joins TRBV5-1 and TRBJ2-7, with TRBD2 as a possible D gene (5 bases). V lost 2 bases and J lost 6, with 12 bases in between. This CDR3 has 13 amino acids. Germline V gene data show CDR1 as SGHRS and CDR2 as YFSETQ. The DNA of the CDR3 is TGCGCCAGCAGCTTCAGCCGGGATCGCGAGCAGTACTTC. This gives the protein CASSFSRDREQYF.

This clone was counted between two and nine times. The genes are TRBV28 and TRBJ2-7; weak D call: TRBD1 (5 bases). CDR1 and CDR2 from the germline V gene are MDHEN and SYDVKM. This CDR3 contains 17 residues. Trimming cost V 3 bases and J 0 bases, with 18 bases left between them. CDR3: CASSFGAGKYSSYEQYF. CDR3 sequence (DNA): TGTGCCAGCAGTTTTGGAGCAGGGAAGTACAGCTCCTACGAGCAGTACTTC.

The genes are TRBV6-5 and TRBJ1-2; 8 positions agree with TRBD1. V lost 6 bases to trimming and J lost 7 bases; unmatched junction nucleotides: 7. This CDR3 is built from 13 residues. Germline V CDR1 and CDR2: MNHEY, SVGAGI. In DNA, the CDR3 is TGTGCCAGCAGAAACGACAGGGGAAGTGGCTACACCTTC. This translates into CASRNDRGSGYTF.

This chain connects TRBV2 to TRBJ2-1, with D perhaps matching TRBD1 (5 bases). The CDR3 has 14 amino acids. Germline CDR1 reads SNHLY; CDR2 reads FYNNEI. The V end lost 8 bases, the J end lost 0 bases, and 11 bases lay between the germline ends. CDR3 loop: CASVQGSSYNEQFF. The CDR3 nucleotides are TGTGCCAGCGTGCAGGGTTCCTCCTACAATGAGCAGTTCTTC.

Concerning this clone: A read error is likely here: a far larger clone is one base away. The CDR3 DNA sequence: TGTGCCTGCAGCCTACGACAGGGGGTCAACACAGATACGCAGTATTTT. As protein: CACSLRQGVNTDTQYF. The chain employs TRBV13 and TRBJ2-3, with 9 bases lining up with TRBD1. Germline V lookup: CDR1 PRHDT, CDR2 FYEKMQ (reference sequence). The CDR3 length is 16 residues.

This chain joins TRBV6-6 and TRBJ1-5; perhaps TRBD1 as D (6 bases). Between the trimmed V and J ends, which lost 6 bases and 3 bases, there was a span of 12 bases. Germline lookup yields CDR1 MNHNY and CDR2 SVGAGI (reference sequence). CDR3 length: 14 amino acids. CDR3 residues: CASRKTGTNQPQHF. Here the CDR3 DNA reads TGTGCCAGCAGAAAGACAGGCACCAATCAGCCCCAGCATTTT.

The rearrangement joins TRBV7-2 to TRBJ2-5; 10 nucleotides align to TRBD2. The CDR3 is 14 amino acids. Per the germline V gene, CDR1 is SGHTA and CDR2 is FQGNSA. The V segment lost 3 bases and the J segment 7 bases; nucleotides outside the gene matches: 5. DNA of the CDR3: TGTGCCAGCAGCTTCTCAGCGGGGGGGCGGACCCAGTACTTC. Its translation is CASSFSAGGRTQYF.

This chain uses TRBV30 with TRBJ1-5; maybe TRBD1 (5 bases). The CDR3 totals 15 residues. Germline V gene sequence: CDR1 GTSNPN, CDR2 SVGIG (reference sequence). Between the trimmed V and J ends, which lost 3 bases and 1 base, there was a span of 13 bases. CDR3 residues: CAWSRLDSSNQPQHF. In nucleotides, the CDR3 is TGTGCCTGGAGCCGTCTCGACAGCAGCAATCAGCCCCAGCATTTT.

The chain links TRBV5-1 to TRBJ2-3; a weak D match, TRBD2 (5 bases). Trimming took 5 bases from V and 0 from J, leaving 13 bases between them. CDR1 SGHRS and CDR2 YFSETQ come from the germline V gene. The CDR3 is 15 residues long. The CDR3 reads CASSQERRSTDTQYF. The CDR3 DNA follows: TGCGCCAGCAGTCAGGAGCGGCGGAGCACAGATACGCAGTATTTT.

The J gene is TRBJ2-5, the V gene TRBV7-8; tentative D call: TRBD2 (6 bases). V lost 2 bases and J 5 bases, leaving 12 bases between the germline ends. The V gene's germline CDR1 is SGHVS and CDR2 FQNEAQ. The CDR3 extends over 14 amino acids. CDR3 residues: CASSLSGGRETQYF. Written as DNA, the CDR3 is TGTGCCAGCAGCTTATCCGGGGGAAGGGAGACCCAGTACTTC.

The chain links TRBV10-1 to TRBJ2-1; perhaps TRBD2 as D (6 bases). CDR3 length: 14 residues. Germline V gene data show CDR1 as WNHNN and CDR2 as SYGVQD (reference sequence). The V end lost 4 bases, the J end lost 7 bases, and 14 bases lay between the germline ends. CDR3 sequence reads: CASSAGTSLNEQFF. The CDR3 bases are TGCGCCAGCAGTGCCGGCACTAGCTTGAATGAGCAGTTCTTC.